Listed below are T cell receptor beta chains from one sample, sequenced in a study of cytomegalovirus exposure and HLA in healthy donors. Only in-frame clones appear in the TCRdb table, and some are missing; sequencing was by immunoSEQ multiplex PCR. This table has around 300,000 clones, 70% to 90% appearing once. Sample: PBMCs. The receptors were sampled from a man under 40 in good health and CMV-seronegative. The CDR3 runs from the conserved cysteine through the conserved F or W. Fields, in order: V gene, D gene, J gene, clone size, CDR3 protein, CDR3 DNA. The D gene is left open where the match is weak. A clone size is listed for some rows: how often the clone was seen (once, few, many), or a class if it is expanded.

>TRBV19|TRBD1|TRBJ1-1|NA
CASRTTGGHTEAFF
TGTGCCAGTAGGACCACAGGGGGGCACACTGAAGCTTTCTTT
>TRBV19|NA|TRBJ2-3|NA
CASSIARSTDTQYF
TGTGCCAGTAGTATAGCCAGGAGCACAGATACGCAGTATTTT
>TRBV10-3|TRBD1|TRBJ1-2|few
CAISLRQGDSLGSGYTF
TGTGCCATCAGCCTTAGACAGGGGGATTCCCTTGGTAGTGGCTACACCTTC
>TRBV5-1|NA|TRBJ1-3|NA
CASSLGQAQGNTIYF
TGCGCCAGCAGCTTGGGACAGGCTCAGGGAAACACCATATATTTT
>TRBV11-2|NA|TRBJ2-2|NA
CASSYGLSTGELFF
TGTGCCAGCAGTTACGGACTATCCACCGGGGAGCTGTTTTTT
>TRBV11-2|NA|TRBJ2-5|NA
CASSLESSLQETQYF
TGTGCCAGCAGCTTAGAGTCTAGCCTGCAAGAGACCCAGTACTTC
>TRBV7-9|NA|TRBJ2-3|once
CASRAGEDTQYF
TGTGCCAGCCGGGCGGGCGAAGATACGCAGTATTTT
>TRBV29-1|NA|TRBJ2-1|NA
CSVVGQYNEQFF
TGCAGCGTTGTCGGACAGTACAATGAGCAGTTCTTC
>TRBV18|TRBD2|TRBJ2-3|NA
CASSPRGAGDTQYF
TGTGCCAGCTCACCGCGGGGGGCCGGAGATACGCAGTATTTT
>TRBV7-9|NA|TRBJ1-3|NA
CASRPSSGNTIYF
TGTGCCAGCAGGCCGAGCTCTGGAAACACCATATATTTT
>TRBV9|NA|TRBJ2-2|NA
CASSGRGSSNTGELFF
TGTGCCAGCAGCGGTCGAGGGTCCTCGAACACCGGGGAGCTGTTTTTT
>TRBV5-6|NA|TRBJ2-2|NA
CASSGGARDTGELFF
TGTGCCAGCAGCGGGGGGGCCCGAGACACCGGGGAGCTGTTTTTT
>TRBV7-9|NA|TRBJ2-5|NA
CASSFRQNQETQYF
TGTGCCAGCAGCTTTAGACAGAATCAAGAGACCCAGTACTTC
>TRBV11-2|NA|TRBJ1-2|NA
CASSPGVGAYYGYTF
TGTGCCAGCAGCCCAGGTGTGGGGGCTTACTATGGCTACACCTTC
>TRBV11-3|NA|TRBJ1-1|NA
CASSLRGSTEAFF
TGTGCCAGCAGCTTACGGGGATCCACTGAAGCTTTCTTT
>TRBV6-1|TRBD2|TRBJ2-3|NA
CASSASGGATSTDTQYF
TGTGCCAGCAGTGCTAGCGGGGGGGCTACTAGCACAGATACGCAGTATTTT
>TRBV7-2|TRBD2|TRBJ2-7|NA
CASSLTGLAGTYEQYF
TGTGCCAGCAGCTTAACCGGACTAGCGGGGACCTACGAGCAGTACTTC
>TRBV2|TRBD2|TRBJ2-7|NA
CASSDGLAGIYEQYF
TGTGCCAGCAGTGATGGGCTAGCGGGGATTTACGAGCAGTACTTC
>TRBV19|NA|TRBJ2-1|NA
CASSMGGLGEQFF
TGTGCCAGTAGTATGGGGGGGCTCGGTGAGCAGTTCTTC
>TRBV11-3|TRBD1|TRBJ2-5|NA
CASSSTRDRGAEETQYF
TGTGCCAGCAGCTCTACCCGGGACAGGGGGGCCGAAGAGACCCAGTACTTC
>TRBV7-2|TRBD1|TRBJ1-1|NA
CASSLTGGYTEAFF
TGTGCCAGCAGCTTGACAGGGGGTTACACTGAAGCTTTCTTT
>TRBV2|TRBD1|TRBJ2-7|NA
CAIRSTGGEQYF
TGTGCCATCAGGTCGACAGGGGGCGAGCAGTACTTC
>TRBV27|NA|TRBJ1-1|many
CASRESDRLGTEAFF
TGTGCCAGCAGGGAATCCGACAGGCTCGGGACTGAAGCTTTCTTT
>TRBV2|NA|TRBJ1-2|once
CASSEANRVEGYGYTF
TGTGCCAGCAGTGAAGCTAACAGGGTTGAAGGCTATGGCTACACCTTC
>TRBV5-1|TRBD2|TRBJ2-1|once
CASSATSGGAVEQFF
TGCGCCAGCAGCGCGACTAGCGGGGGGGCGGTTGAGCAGTTCTTC
>TRBV9|TRBD2|TRBJ2-1|once
CASSVGGTSGGGEQFF
TGTGCCAGCAGCGTAGGTGGGACTAGCGGGGGAGGTGAGCAGTTCTTC
>TRBV11-2|TRBD1|TRBJ1-1|NA
CASSGTGRIMNTEAFF
TGTGCCAGCTCTGGGACAGGGAGGATAATGAACACTGAAGCTTTCTTT
>TRBV18|NA|TRBJ2-3|NA
CASSLDSDTQYF
TGTGCCAGCTCGTTGGACTCAGATACGCAGTATTTT
>TRBV6-6|NA|TRBJ2-7|NA
CASRPVGLYEQYF
TGTGCCAGTCGGCCAGTGGGACTCTACGAGCAGTACTTC
>TRBV27|NA|TRBJ2-7|NA
CASSFKSSYEQYF
TGTGCCAGCAGTTTTAAGAGCTCCTACGAGCAGTACTTC
>TRBV4-1|TRBD1|TRBJ1-3|few
CASSQPGQRNTIYF
TGCGCCAGCAGCCAACCGGGACAGAGAAACACCATATATTTT
>TRBV9|NA|TRBJ2-1|NA
CASSLTLEEQFF
TGTGCCAGCAGCCTTACTCTTGAGGAGCAGTTCTTC
>TRBV5-1|NA|TRBJ2-7|NA
CASSLGGAVLEQYF
TGCGCCAGCAGCTTGGGCGGGGCTGTTCTCGAGCAGTACTTC
>TRBV4-1|TRBD1|TRBJ2-7|many
CAIPGQGKGSYEQYF
TGCGCCATCCCAGGACAGGGGAAGGGCTCCTACGAGCAGTACTTC
>TRBV7-2|NA|TRBJ2-7|once
CASSPHYEQYF
TGTGCCAGCAGTCCCCACTACGAGCAGTACTTC
>TRBV18|TRBD1|TRBJ1-5|NA
CASSPGDRGRKRSNQPQHF
TGTGCCAGCTCACCAGGGGACAGGGGGCGCAAGCGGAGCAATCAGCCCCAGCATTTT
>TRBV5-1|TRBD2|TRBJ2-5|NA
CASSLGGTSGEETQYF
TGCGCCAGCAGCCTCGGAGGGACTAGCGGGGAAGAGACCCAGTACTTC
>TRBV30|NA|TRBJ2-3|NA
CAWSVAGVSTDTQYF
TGTGCCTGGAGTGTCGCAGGGGTTAGCACAGATACGCAGTATTTT
>TRBV4-3|NA|TRBJ1-3|NA
CASSQDVGNTIYF
TGCGCCAGCAGCCAAGATGTAGGAAACACCATATATTTT
>TRBV6-5|TRBD1|TRBJ2-2|NA
CASSYGTGEIAGELFF
TGTGCCAGCAGTTATGGGACAGGGGAAATTGCCGGGGAGCTGTTTTTT
>TRBV12-5|NA|TRBJ2-7|NA
CASGYGGLYEQYF
TGTGCTAGTGGTTACGGGGGTCTCTACGAGCAGTACTTC
>TRBV5-1|NA|TRBJ1-2|few
CASSSFNYGYTF
TGCGCCAGCAGTTCCTTTAACTATGGCTACACCTTC
>TRBV7-9|TRBD1|TRBJ2-1|NA
CASSLVRDRGYEQFF
TGTGCCAGCAGCTTAGTCCGGGACAGGGGTTATGAGCAGTTCTTC
>TRBV11-2|NA|TRBJ2-1|NA
CASSLAQRRPNNEQFF
TGTGCCAGCAGCTTAGCACAACGGAGGCCGAACAATGAGCAGTTCTTC
>TRBV13|NA|TRBJ1-1|NA
CASGSRWQGNTEAFF
TGTGCCAGCGGGTCCCGGTGGCAGGGGAACACTGAAGCTTTCTTT
>TRBV20-1|TRBD2|TRBJ2-1|NA
CSARALAGRFF
TGCAGTGCTAGGGCCCTAGCGGGGCGGTTCTTC
>TRBV7-2|TRBD1|TRBJ1-2|NA
CASSLSTGDYPYGYTF
TGTGCCAGCAGCTTATCGACAGGGGATTATCCCTATGGCTACACCTTC
>TRBV4-2|NA|TRBJ2-2|NA
CASSLELLTGELFF
TGTGCCAGCAGCCTTGAGCTCCTCACCGGGGAGCTGTTTTTT
>TRBV11-2|TRBD1|TRBJ2-7|NA
CASSQGTGLYEQYF
TGTGCCAGCAGCCAAGGGACAGGGTTGTACGAGCAGTACTTC
>TRBV9|NA|TRBJ2-1|NA
CASSVLGNEQFF
TGTGCCAGCAGCGTACTAGGAAATGAGCAGTTCTTC
>TRBV7-9|NA|TRBJ2-7|NA
CASSTRGKGDEQYF
TGTGCCAGCAGCACGAGGGGGAAAGGGGACGAGCAGTACTTC
>TRBV4-3|TRBD1|TRBJ2-7|NA
CASSQDPGGTYEQYF
TGCGCCAGCAGCCAAGATCCAGGGGGCACCTACGAGCAGTACTTC